This TCR beta chain was identified during a study of blood T cell repertoires in COVID-19. Germline CDR1 and CDR2: MDHEN and SYDVKM. V was clipped by 1 base and J by 2 bases, with 12 bases between them. The CDR3 has 17 amino acids. TCRdb's table, derived via immunoSEQ multiplex PCR, lists solely in-frame clones and lacks some. The data show under 200,000 clones, 90% seen once. Sequencing was performed on peripheral blood. V and J are TRBV28 and TRBJ2-6; tentative D call: TRBD1 (6 bases). This TCR was sampled from a man aged 45 to 65 with acute or convalescent COVID-19. The CDR3 bases are TGTGCCAGCAGTTTATTGCTCCAGGGGACTGGGGCCAACGTCCTGACTTTC. Translated, it gives CASSLLLQGTGANVLTF. The complete variable domain, with remaining parts taken from reference TRBV28 and TRBJ2-6, reads DVKVTQSSRYLVKRTGEKVFLECVQDMDHENMFWYRQDPGLGLRLIYFSYDVKMKEKGDIPEGYSVSREKKERFSLILESASTNQTSMYLCASSLLLQGTGANVLTFGAGSRLTVL.